This TCR beta chain was identified in a study of blood T cells in healthy people across ages. About 10 milliliters of peripheral blood were drawn from each donor. Isolation of PBMCs gave at least 6.5 million cells per sample. Total RNA was isolated from each sample in quantities of at least 5 micrograms. CDR1 is SNHLY and CDR2 is FYNNEI in the germline V gene. This CDR3 contains 15 residues. With V trimmed by 4 bases and J by 4 bases, 7 bases remained unmatched. Using a J-beta primer mix together with a sample-barcoded 5' primer, a second PCR was run for roughly 6 to 11 cycles. TCRdb itself ran the 5' RACE reads through MiXCR, one entry per CDR3 protein. The sample yields some 790,000 distinct CDR3 sequences, less than 35% seen once. This clonotype was seen many times.

This rearrangement joins TRBV2 to TRBJ2-3; 8 bases are a match to TRBD1. The TCR sequence derives from an elderly woman in good health. Sequenced material: blood. The CDR3 DNA sequence: TGTGCCAGCAGTGCCCAGACAGGGGCGTCAGATACGCAGTATTTT. It specifies CASSAQTGASDTQYF.